This T cell receptor beta chain originates from a study of cytomegalovirus exposure and HLA in healthy donors. Study-wide points: Prior analysis indicated that the majority of TCR beta V segments exhibited productivity approximately 87% or approximately 30% of the time. Cytomegalovirus association was assigned to more than 150 TCR beta chains. Further analysis, carried out later, found HLA-associated TCR beta chains more clonally expanded than equally common other chains.

PCR amplification relied on 60 Vbeta primers (plus 13 Jbeta primers). Libraries were prepared by immunoSEQ multiplex PCR; TCRdb keeps only in-frame clonotypes and omits some of them. The data contain some 83,000 clones, about 69% of them seen just once; the ten biggest clones take up 4% to 4.5%. Germline V CDR1 and CDR2: SNHLY, FYNNEI. Between the trimmed V and J ends, which lost 8 bases and 6 bases, there was a span of 16 bases. This CDR3 spans 13 amino acids. This clone was detected only once. As yet, its antigen is unknown. The origin of this receptor is a man aged 55-75 years in good health and CMV-seronegative. The J gene is TRBJ1-1, the V gene TRBV2, with D perhaps matching TRBD1 (5 bases). The sample consisted of PBMCs. This chain's CDR3 is CASGWGGVAEAFF. The CDR3 region has the DNA TGTGCCAGCGGATGGGGAGGGGTCGCTGAAGCTTTCTTT.